Listed below are T cell receptor delta chains from one sample, sequenced in a study of Vδ1+ human thymocytes. TCRdb re-called the multiplex PCR reads via CATT. The sample contains some 55,000 delta-chain clones, more than 15% of which appear only once. Sample: Vdelta1+ gamma-delta thymocytes from the thymus. The receptor source for this set is a boy younger than two who had congenital heart surgery. Each CDR3 is given with its conserved first and last residue. A D gene is named only where the DNA matches it firmly. Clone size is shown for a subset of rows, as once, few, many or a class of expanded clone.

TRDD3	20	TRDV1	few	TRDJ1	CALGEQSPYWGIRPPGKLIF	TGTGCTCTTGGGGAACAGTCTCCATACTGGGGGATACGCCCCCCCGGTAAACTCATCTTT
TRDD3	20	TRDV1	.	TRDJ1	CALGELARVWGIHPTDTLIF	TGTGCTCTTGGGGAACTCGCTAGAGTCTGGGGGATACACCCCACCGATACACTCATCTTT
TRDD3	15	TRDV2	medium-sized	TRDJ1	CACDSGGGYPDKLIF	TGTGCCTGTGACTCCGGTGGGGGATACCCCGATAAACTCATCTTT
TRDD2	22	TRDV1	.	TRDJ1	CALGEGVFLPFSFTFYTDKLIF	TGTGCTCTTGGGGAAGGGGTCTTCCTACCATTTAGCTTTACATTCTACACCGATAAACTCATCTTT
TRDD2	21	TRDV1	few	TRDJ1	CALGNPSLPTYLGLPSYKLIF	TGTGCTCTTGGGAACCCCAGCCTTCCTACGTACCTGGGATTACCTTCTTATAAACTCATCTTT
TRDD3	23	TRDV1	few	TRDJ1	CALGRPSSFWGIRGRGTTDRLIF	TGTGCTCTTGGGAGGCCTTCCTCCTTTTGGGGGATACGGGGCCGGGGAACAACCGATAGACTCATCTTT
.	19	TRDV1	few	TRDJ1	CALGEPSFPQYWGYDKLIF	TGTGCTCTTGGGGAACCTTCCTTCCCCCAATACTGGGGATACGATAAACTCATCTTT
.	14	TRDV2	.	TRDJ1	CACDTGGYTDNLIF	TGTGCCTGTGACACCGGGGGTTACACCGATAACCTCATCTTT
.	18	TRDV1	.	TRDJ1	CALGERGAIIPTTDKLIF	TGTGCTCTTGGGGAACGGGGTGCGATTATCCCCACCACCGATAAACTCATCTTT
TRDD2	21	TRDV1	.	TRDJ1	CALGESLPTVGTLRGTDKLIF	TGTGCTCTTGGGGAAAGCCTTCCTACGGTGGGGACCTTGAGAGGGACCGATAAACTCATCTTT
TRDD3	18	TRDV2	.	TRDJ3	CACQTWGTSSWDTRRMFF	TGTGCCTGTCAAACCTGGGGGACCAGCTCCTGGGACACCCGACGGATGTTTTTC
.	19	TRDV1	.	TRDJ1	CALGELFQRPVMYTDKLIF	TGTGCTCTTGGGGAACTTTTCCAGCGGCCTGTTATGTACACCGATAAACTCATCTTT
TRDD2	18	TRDV1	.	TRDJ1	CALGAPSSYVRGRDKLIF	TGTGCTCTTGGGGCCCCATCTTCCTACGTTCGTGGGAGAGATAAACTCATCTTT
.	20	TRDV1	few	TRDJ1	CAPGELIRPWVPRYTDKLIF	TGTGCTCCTGGGGAACTTATCCGACCCTGGGTGCCACGGTACACCGATAAACTCATCTTT
.	14	TRDV1	few	TRDJ1	CALGPRVHTDKLIF	TGTGCTCTTGGGCCCCGGGTTCACACCGATAAACTCATCTTT
TRDD3	18	TRDV1	few	TRDJ1	CALGEGVTSTGGYGELIF	TGTGCTCTTGGGGAAGGCGTTACCTCTACTGGGGGATACGGAGAACTCATCTTT
.	22	TRDV1	.	TRDJ1	CALGEPTFLRDWGFTHTDKLIF	TGTGCTCTTGGGGAACCAACCTTCCTACGAGACTGGGGGTTTACCCACACCGATAAACTCATCTTT
TRDD3	16	TRDV2	few	TRDJ1	CACSLMGEIYTDKLIF	TGTGCCTGTAGTCTAATGGGGGAGATTTACACCGATAAACTCATCTTT
TRDD3	23	TRDV2	few	TRDJ1	CAWGYAFLYWGPEGIPYTDKLIF	TGTGCCTGGGGCTACGCCTTTTTGTACTGGGGGCCCGAAGGAATACCGTACACCGATAAACTCATCTTT
TRDD3	15	TRDV2	.	TRDJ1	CACDTGIPYTDKLIF	TGTGCCTGTGACACCGGGATACCGTATACCGATAAACTCATCTTT
.	18	TRDV1	few	TRDJ1	CALGERGLRGPPADKLIF	TGTGCTCTTGGGGAAAGGGGCCTCCGGGGGCCTCCGGCCGATAAACTCATCTTT
.	16	TRDV1	.	TRDJ1	CALGGLLLRGTDKLIF	TGTGCTCTTGGGGGCCTCCTACTTAGGGGAACCGATAAACTCATCTTT
.	15	TRDV1	few	TRDJ1	CALGEKRDRTDKLIF	TGTGCTCTTGGGGAAAAGCGGGACAGGACCGATAAACTCATCTTT
TRDD3	19	TRDV1	.	TRDJ1	CALGEPVALGDTYTDKLIF	TGTGCTCTTGGGGAACCGGTTGCACTGGGGGATACGTACACCGATAAACTCATCTTT
.	11	TRDV1	few	TRDJ1	CALGGNDKLIF	TGTGCTCTCGGGGGTAACGATAAACTCATCTTT
TRDD3	18	TRDV1	.	TRDJ1	CALGERGITGAITDKLIF	TGTGCTCTTGGGGAACGGGGAATTACTGGGGCGATCACCGATAAACTCATCTTT
TRDD3	20	TRDV1	few	TRDJ1	CALGELRGFGTGGYPDKLIF	TGTGCTCTTGGGGAACTCCGGGGCTTCGGTACTGGGGGATACCCCGATAAACTCATCTTT